The present entry profiles one T cell receptor (beta chain) with its context. Its target antigen remains unknown. No base quality values were provided; no much bigger clone lies one nucleotide off. The data derive from a study of cytomegalovirus exposure and HLA in healthy donors (TCRdb year 2017). Context from the whole study: According to an earlier analysis of several hundred of the donors, about 179 million T cells yielded roughly 110 million unique TCR beta sequences and 250 to 350 Gb of sequence data. Along with the approximately 670-subject first cohort, a separate validation cohort of over a hundred different subjects was used. The genetic ancestry cluster associated with self-reported Caucasian donors included about 84% of the 398 genotyped donors. Every discovery cohort repertoire had been produced on one sequencing platform. A later genetic analysis took genome-wide SNP genotypes for about three fifths of the roughly 700 donors and used that subset as a discovery cohort. Both class I and class II loci were covered by HLA typing, at four-digit resolution. Typing coverage varied by locus: roughly 629-640 donors for A, B, C, DRB1 and DQB1; roughly 520 for DQA1; approximately 570 for DPA1; around 490 for DPB1. The study used immunosequencing to profile the T cell repertoires of approximately 690 subjects and linked those repertoires to cytomegalovirus serostatus. Because of strong linkage in the cohort, four or five DR-DQ haplotypes were treated as single units for association and clustering. To study patterns of TCR occurrence, a later analysis re-analyzed previously published TCR beta repertoires from around 670 donors and added high-resolution HLA genotyping. Donor age, sex, ethnicity and CMV serostatus were collected together with the repertoire data. To decide whether each TCR beta V gene segment behaved as functional or pseudogenic, an earlier analysis of approximately 600 of the donors relied on high-throughput TCR beta sequencing. Rather than drawing on any new phenotypic data, the later analysis identified candidate immune exposures from TCR beta sequences and the way those sequences occurred across donors. About 310 gigabases of sequencing data and 70 million to 85 million unique TCR sequences were included in an early release covering about 600 HLA-typed donors. High-throughput TCR immunosequencing, statistical association of individual TCRs with disease status, and machine learning were combined to predict cytomegalovirus infection status. Among roughly 400 genotyped donors of the cohort, an average of approximately 220,000 unique TCR beta nucleotide sequences was sequenced per donor, of which about 18% were non-productive. The study aimed to test whether cataloging public T cell receptors could reveal signatures of past pathogen exposure.

The cohort comprised some 700 healthy bone marrow donors. At the time of sampling, every cohort member was nominally healthy, though immune exposures that went unrecorded were likely present. The donor tested CMV seropositive, placing the donor among the approximately 290 seropositive members of the cohort. Every donor gave a peripheral blood sample, and the peripheral blood mononuclear cells from that sample were used for TCR beta sequencing. The Qiagen DNeasy Blood Extraction Kit was used to extract genomic DNA from the blood cell samples. The trim is 0 bases for V and 5 bases for J, with a gap of 5 bases between the germline ends. From cysteine to phenylalanine, the CDR3 is 14 amino acids long. Only the CDR3 DNA is retained, 42 bases long and in frame from the first base. CDR1 and CDR2 are read off the germline V gene as SGHTA and FQGNSA. What the authors observed across the whole study: In a later analysis, most CMV-associated TCR beta chains were found to appear HLA-restricted, with HLA associations seemingly driven largely by CMV exposure. According to a later analysis, parvovirus B19, influenza, CMV and Epstein-Barr virus appeared linked to several top co-occurrence clusters. A further reported finding was that TCR beta sequences accurately predicted the HLA-A and HLA-B alleles for most subjects in the first cohort. Because the 87-base-pair reads could not distinguish some IMGT-functional V segments, including TRBV6-2 and TRBV6-3, those segments were excluded. The authors suggested that the approach could potentially be generalized to other disease states and immunological phenotypes. A few of the identified cytomegalovirus-associated TCR beta chains were confirmed in vitro to be specific for cytomegalovirus antigens. The study gave a list of 150 to 200 TCR beta chains associated with cytomegalovirus. In a later analysis, HLA-associated TCR beta chains were found to be more clonally expanded and to have lower generation probabilities than equally common non-associated chains. An earlier analysis of 587 of the donors showed that most TCR beta V segments appeared in productive rearrangements either about 87% or about 30% of the time, which broadly matched IMGT annotations. Strong co-occurrence of HLA alleles, especially DR and DQ, made assigning TCR associations to individual alleles difficult. The classifier was reported to diagnose cytomegalovirus status with high specificity and sensitivity in both the original cohort and the validation cohort. Most TCR sequences were seen in very few donors, while some public TCRs were found in many individuals. Some 16 rarely observed V segments, including chromosome 9 orphons, were excluded from the earlier analysis of approximately 500 of the donors because counts were too low. This cohort had only TCR beta chains sequenced, and the lack of alpha or paired-chain data limited which features could be detected. CMV serostatus was the only immune exposure information available for the cohort. Specific HLA alleles were associated with 15,000 to 20,000 TCR beta sequences at a false discovery rate of 0.05 in a later analysis. Because HLA typing was unavailable for some donors at each locus, only the typed subset was used in association tests. A later genetic analysis reported fewer N-insertions in productive TCRs among donors in an Asian-associated ancestry cluster than the roughly 690-donor mean. V-gene and J-gene trimming of TCR beta chains was associated with a missense DCLRE1C variant in a later genetic analysis, and the association was replicated in an independent cohort. According to a later analysis, TCR association rates differed among HLA loci, with DRB1 alleles showing the most associated TCRs and HLA-C alleles showing the fewest. Linkage disequilibrium might explain the correlated functional status among segregating V segments, but an unknown experimental factor could not be ruled out. Roughly uniform sequencing depth across donors was assumed in presence/absence analyses, although this assumption may not hold. A cluster of highly shared sequence variants was judged likely to be a technical artifact of the sequencing pipeline.

The library was generated by the immunoSEQ multiplex PCR assay. For the multiplex PCR, a mixture combining 60 forward primers for TCR Vbeta segments and 13 reverse primers for TCR Jbeta segments was used. Amplification of the CDR3 region of rearranged TCR beta genes was performed with a multiplex PCR assay on genomic DNA. On the Illumina HiSeq System, the amplified TCR beta libraries were sequenced as 87-base-pair reads. In the original analysis: Across the 600 to 700 repertoires, a later analysis counted 80 million or so unique TCR beta chains, roughly 11 million of which were shared by at least two donors. Raw reads were error-corrected and collapsed into unique sequences with a nearest-neighbor algorithm that merged closely related sequences to remove PCR and sequencing errors. Alignment of CDR3 sequences to IMGT reference sequences was used to assign V, D and J gene segments. Each retained sequence needed at least a six-nucleotide match to both a V gene segment and a J gene segment. Rearrangements were called productive when the CDR3 lacked stop codons and stayed in frame with V and J; all others were non-productive. CDR3 was defined according to IMGT convention as the region running from the second conserved V-encoded cysteine to the conserved J-encoded phenylalanine. The earlier analysis of approximately 590 of the donors excluded any sequence lacking an unambiguous match to a single V gene segment. An earlier analysis of almost 600 of the donors classified V segments as functional when productive rearrangements were above 56.7% and as segregating when the standard deviation between donors was above 5%. A statistical classification framework was built for diagnosing cytomegalovirus status from the catalog of TCR beta chain sequences. A later analysis assigned V and J genes by comparing TCR nucleotide sequences with IMGT/GENE-DB human TR gene sequences. Using the TCRdist pipeline, a later analysis assigned CDR3 sequences along with most-parsimonious VDJ recombination scenarios. In a later analysis, each TCR beta chain was defined by its CDR3 amino acid sequence together with its V-gene family, and reads without a unique V-gene family were excluded. As a way to deal with suspected cross-contamination and a sequencing artifact, a later analysis dropped approximately 570 nucleotide sequences that were highly shared and had low generation probability. A later analysis calculated a clonal expansion index for each public chain from normalized within-repertoire ranks of inferred template counts. Generation probabilities in a later analysis came from a VDJ recombination model fitted to out-of-frame rearrangements, and those results were checked against IGoR. Hypergeometric tests were used in a later analysis to score TCR-TCR, TCR-HLA and TCR-CMV co-occurrence, with a repertoire-size bias correction applied to the TCR pairs. A later analysis estimated false discovery rates by permuting HLA or CMV assignments 20 times. In a later analysis, co-occurring TCRs were grouped using DBSCAN, with TCRdist sequence similarity added in when clustering inside HLA-allele-positive subsets. For co-occurrence clustering, repertoires with fewer than 30,000 or more than 120,000 public chains were excluded, along with a handful of repertoires with anomalous nucleotide sharing. TCRdb's version of the immuneACCESS table is confined to in-frame rearrangements and falls short of the full clone set. An unresolved V gene accounts for under half of the shortfall where checked; the remainder is of unknown origin. V, J and clone size are taken as reported in that table, and D and trimming were inferred from the DNA itself. Across this sample there are about 120,000 clones, with 50% to 75% seen only once. Less than 9% of the sample is held by the ten biggest clonotypes.

The chain employs TRBV7-2 and TRBJ1-6; TRBD1 is perhaps the D gene, given 5 matching bases. This clonotype was obtained from a woman between 40 and 55 years old in good health and CMV-seropositive. Sequencing was carried out using PBMCs. The CDR3 region: CASSLAGDNSPLHF. The nucleotide sequence reads as follows: TGTGCCAGCAGCTTAGCAGGGGATAATTCACCCCTCCACTTT.